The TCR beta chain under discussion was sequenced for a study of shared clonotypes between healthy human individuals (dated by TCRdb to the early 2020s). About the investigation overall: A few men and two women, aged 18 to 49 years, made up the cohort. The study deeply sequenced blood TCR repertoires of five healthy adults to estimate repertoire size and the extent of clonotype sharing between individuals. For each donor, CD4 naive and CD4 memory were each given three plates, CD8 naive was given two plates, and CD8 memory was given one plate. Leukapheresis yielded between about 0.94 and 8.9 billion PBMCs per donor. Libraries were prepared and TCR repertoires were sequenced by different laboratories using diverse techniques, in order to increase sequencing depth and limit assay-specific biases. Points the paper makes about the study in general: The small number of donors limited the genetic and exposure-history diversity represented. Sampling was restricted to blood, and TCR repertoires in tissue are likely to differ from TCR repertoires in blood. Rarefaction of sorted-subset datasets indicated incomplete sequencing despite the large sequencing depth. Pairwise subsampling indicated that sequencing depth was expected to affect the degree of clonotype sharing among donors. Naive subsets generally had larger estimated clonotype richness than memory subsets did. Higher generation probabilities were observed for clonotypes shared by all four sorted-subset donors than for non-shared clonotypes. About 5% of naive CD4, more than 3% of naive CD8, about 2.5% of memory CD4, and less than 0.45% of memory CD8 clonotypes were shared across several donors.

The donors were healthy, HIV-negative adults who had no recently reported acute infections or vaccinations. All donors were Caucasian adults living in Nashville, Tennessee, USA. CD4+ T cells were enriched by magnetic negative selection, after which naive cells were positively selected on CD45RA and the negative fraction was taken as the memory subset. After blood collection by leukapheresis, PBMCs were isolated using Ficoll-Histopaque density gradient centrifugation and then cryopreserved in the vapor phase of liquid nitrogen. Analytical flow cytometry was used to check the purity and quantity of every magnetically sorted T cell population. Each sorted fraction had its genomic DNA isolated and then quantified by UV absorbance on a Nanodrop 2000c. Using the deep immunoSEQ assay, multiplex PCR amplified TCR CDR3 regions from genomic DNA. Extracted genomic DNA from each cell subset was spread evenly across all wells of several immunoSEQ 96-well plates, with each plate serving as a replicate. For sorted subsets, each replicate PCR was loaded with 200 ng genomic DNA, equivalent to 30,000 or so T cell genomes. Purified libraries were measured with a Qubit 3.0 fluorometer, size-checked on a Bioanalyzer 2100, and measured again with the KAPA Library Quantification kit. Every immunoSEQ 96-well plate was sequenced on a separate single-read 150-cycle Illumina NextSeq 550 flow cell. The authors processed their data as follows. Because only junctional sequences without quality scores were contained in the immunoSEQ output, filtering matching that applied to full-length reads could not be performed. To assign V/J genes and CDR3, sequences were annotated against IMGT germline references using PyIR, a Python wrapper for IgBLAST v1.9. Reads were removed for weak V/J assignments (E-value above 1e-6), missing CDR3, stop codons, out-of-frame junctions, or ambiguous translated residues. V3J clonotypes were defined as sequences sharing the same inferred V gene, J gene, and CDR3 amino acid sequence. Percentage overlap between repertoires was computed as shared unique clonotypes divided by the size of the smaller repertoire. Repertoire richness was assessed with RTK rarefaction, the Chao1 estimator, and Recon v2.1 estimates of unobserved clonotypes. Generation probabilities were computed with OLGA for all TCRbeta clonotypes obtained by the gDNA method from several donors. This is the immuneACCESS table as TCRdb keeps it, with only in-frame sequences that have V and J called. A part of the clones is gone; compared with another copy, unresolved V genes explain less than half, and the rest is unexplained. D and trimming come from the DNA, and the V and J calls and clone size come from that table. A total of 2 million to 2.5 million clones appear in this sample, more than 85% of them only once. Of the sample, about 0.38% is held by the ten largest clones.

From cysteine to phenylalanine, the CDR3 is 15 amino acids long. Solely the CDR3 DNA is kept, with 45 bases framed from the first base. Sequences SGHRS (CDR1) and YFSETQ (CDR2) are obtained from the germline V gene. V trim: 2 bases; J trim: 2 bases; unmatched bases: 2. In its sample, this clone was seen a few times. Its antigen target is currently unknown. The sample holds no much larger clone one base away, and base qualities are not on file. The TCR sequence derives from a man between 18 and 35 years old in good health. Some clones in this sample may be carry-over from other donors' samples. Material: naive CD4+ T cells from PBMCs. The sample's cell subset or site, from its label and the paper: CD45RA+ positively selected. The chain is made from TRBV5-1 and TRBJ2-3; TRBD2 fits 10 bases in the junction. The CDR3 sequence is CASSFTSGVTDTQYF. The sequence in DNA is TGCGCCAGCAGCTTTACTAGCGGGGTCACAGATACGCAGTATTTT.